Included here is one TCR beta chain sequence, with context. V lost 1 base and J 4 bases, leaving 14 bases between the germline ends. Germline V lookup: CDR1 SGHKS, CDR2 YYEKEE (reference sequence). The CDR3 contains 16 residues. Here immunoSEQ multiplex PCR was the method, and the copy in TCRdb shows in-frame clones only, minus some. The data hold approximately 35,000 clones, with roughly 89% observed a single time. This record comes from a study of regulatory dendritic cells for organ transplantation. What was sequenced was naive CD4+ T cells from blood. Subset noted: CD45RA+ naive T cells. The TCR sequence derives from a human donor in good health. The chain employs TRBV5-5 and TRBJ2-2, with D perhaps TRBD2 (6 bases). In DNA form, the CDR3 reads TGTGCCAGCAGCTTGAAGGTCGGGAGCGTCACCGGGGAGCTGTTTTTT. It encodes CASSLKVGSVTGELFF.